The present TCR beta chain was sequenced within a study of T cells in Graves' hyperthyroidism and ophthalmopathy. Background on the study: Peripheral blood sampling occurred at initial diagnosis, before any treatment.

In germline, CDR1 is LGHNA, CDR2 YNFKEQ. Between the trimmed V and J ends, which lost 0 bases and 5 bases, there was a span of 14 bases. This CDR3 region has 15 residues. In its sample, this clonotype was seen many times. RNA transcripts yielded amplified TCR beta CDR3 regions. Carried out on the TCR CDR3, a first-round RT-PCR used the HTBI primer set. TCRdb fed the multiplex PCR reads into MiXCR, producing one record per CDR3 protein. The data hold about 350,000 distinct CDR3 sequences, with about a sixth observed a single time. The source is a woman in her 30s with Graves' hyperthyroidism that later progressed to Graves' ophthalmopathy. V usage is TRBV4-2 and J usage is TRBJ2-7; the D gene is possibly TRBD2 (6 bases). Sequenced: blood. The CDR3 DNA reads as TGTGCCAGCAGCCAAGATCGGGGTGGAGGGGACGAGCAGTACTTC. Protein product: CASSQDRGGGDEQYF.